These 7 T cell receptor beta chains share one sample of origin, sequenced in a study of T cell repertoires in cytomegalovirus infection. TCRdb itself ran the reads through MiXCR, one entry per CDR3 protein. The data contain about 360,000 distinct CDR3 sequences, less than 20% of them seen just once; the ten biggest clones take up 8.5% to 10%. What was sequenced was PBMCs. These TCRs come from a human donor in good health (CMV status not recorded). Some clones in this sample may be carry-over from other donors' samples.

This clonotype was found many times. This chain links TRBV4-3 with TRBJ2-1; a possible D gene is TRBD2 (6 bases). V lost 0 bases and J lost 9, with 12 bases in between. The CDR3 is 14 amino acids. Looked up from germline, CDR1 is LGHNA and CDR2 is YSLEER. CDR3: CASSQDFSSGEQFF. CDR3 DNA: TGCGCCAGCAGCCAAGATTTTAGTAGCGGTGAGCAGTTCTTC.

The V call is TRBV6-2 or TRBV6-3, the J call TRBJ2-7; D unresolved. Germline-derived CDR1 and CDR2 are MNHEY and SVGEGT. The CDR3 runs 13 residues. V lost 6 bases and J 1 base, leaving 10 bases between the germline ends. The CDR3 DNA reads as TGTGCCAGCAGCTACGCGCAATCCTACGAGCAGTACTTC. It translates to CASSYAQSYEQYF.

This clonotype was observed a handful of times. The rearrangement uses TRBV12-3 or TRBV12-4 and TRBJ2-1; 8 nucleotides match TRBD2. Trimming removed 6 bases from V and 14 bases from J; junction bases left unmatched: 9. The CDR3 length is 12 residues. CDR3 region: CASRGSGGKKFF. As DNA, the CDR3 is TGTGCCAGCAGGGGGAGCGGGGGCAAAAAGTTCTTC.

The chain has TRBV20-1 and TRBJ2-7; maybe TRBD1 (6 bases). The CDR3 is 15 residues long. The germline gives CDR1 DFQATT, CDR2 SNEGSKA (reference sequence). Trimming pared 0 bases from V and 2 bases from J, leaving 14 bases between. CDR3 sequence: CSARDQGKGPYEQYF. The CDR3 coding sequence is TGCAGTGCTAGAGATCAGGGGAAAGGGCCCTACGAGCAGTACTTC.

This clonotype was detected a few times. This chain uses TRBV2 with TRBJ2-5; no reliable D call. The CDR3 covers 12 residues. Trimming took 6 bases from V and 5 from J, leaving 10 bases between them. Germline CDR1 reads SNHLY; CDR2 reads FYNNEI. The CDR3: CASRYSSETQYF. The DNA of the CDR3 is TGTGCCAGCAGATACTCATCGGAGACCCAGTACTTC.

This clonotype was seen ten or more times. The rearrangement links TRBV7-2 to TRBJ2-5; 7 bases agree with TRBD1. J was trimmed by 0 bases and V by 5 bases; bases with no gene match: 3. The germline gives CDR1 SGHTA, CDR2 FQGNSA. The CDR3 is made up of 14 amino acids. CDR3 protein: CASSQGQHQETQYF. In DNA, the CDR3 is TGTGCCAGCAGCCAGGGACAGCACCAAGAGACCCAGTACTTC.

This clonotype was recorded at least ten times. The V gene is TRBV7-2, the J gene TRBJ2-5; TRBD1 matches 8 bases. With V trimmed by 5 bases and J by 4 bases, 6 bases remained unmatched. Looked up from germline, CDR1 is SGHTA and CDR2 is FQGNSA. There are 14 residues in the CDR3. CDR3 protein: CASSPDRGPETQYF. In DNA, the CDR3 is TGTGCCAGCAGCCCAGACAGGGGCCCAGAGACCCAGTACTTC. Full variable domain (rest looked up from reference TRBV7-2 and TRBJ2-5): GAGVSQSPSNKVTEKGKDVELRCDPISGHTALYWYRQSLGQGLEFLIYFQGNSAPDKSGLPSDRFSAERTGGSVSTLTIQRTQQEDSAVYLCASSPDRGPETQYFGPGTRLLVL.